The clone carrying this TCR beta chain was counted between two and nine times. Data came from immunoSEQ multiplex PCR; TCRdb stores just in-frame clones and leaves some out. The table has tens of thousands of clones, about 80% seen once. This sample is part of a study of blood T cell repertoires in COVID-19. Overall study context: From T cells, B-cell-depleted T cells, or PBMCs came the material, which was cDNA or gDNA.

Between the trimmed V and J ends, which lost 6 bases and 8 bases, there was a span of 19 bases. Germline V gene data show CDR1 as MNHEY and CDR2 as SVGAGI. The CDR3 spans 15 residues. This sequence originates from an elderly woman with acute or convalescent COVID-19. The chain joins TRBV6-5 to TRBJ1-4; D call uncertain. Sequenced input: peripheral blood. DNA for the CDR3: TGTGCCAGCAGAATAAGCTCGAGTAGCGGAGAAAAACTGTTTTTT. Encoded protein: CASRISSSSGEKLFF.